This TCR beta chain was documented in a study of T cell repertoires in cytomegalovirus infection. Overall study context: Public TCR beta signatures indicated both CMV infection and matching HLA type. Study observations and caveats: Carriers of CMV plus the relevant HLA were identified by cumulative public TCR beta family frequency. Dominant in the ex vivo response were TCR beta clonotypes restricted by HLA-C and specific for CMV.

With respect to this clonotype: Its specificity is not known.

TCRdb ran MiXCR on the reads and lists one entry per CDR3 protein. The repertoire includes some 110,000 distinct CDR3 sequences, 10% of them detected once, and roughly 31% sits in the top ten. Sequencing was done on a sample of PBMCs, sequenced either directly or after in vitro stimulation (not recorded which). The receptor's source is a human donor in good health (CMV status not recorded). Some clones in this sample may be carry-over from other donors' samples.

The CDR3 here is CASSLYTAPSEAFF. CDR3 bases: TGTGCCAGCAGCTTGTATACAGCACCATCTGAAGCTTTCTTT. The J gene is TRBJ1-1, the V gene TRBV5-5; D is ambiguous. Germline V gene sequence: CDR1 SGHKS, CDR2 YYEKEE (reference sequence). The V end was cut by 1 base, the J end by 6 bases, with 13 bases between. This CDR3 has 14 amino acids.